This T cell receptor beta chain was sequenced in a study of beta chain features in type 1 diabetes. TCRB transcripts that were expressed got sequenced, as all of the isolated RNA had been reverse transcribed. Naive, central memory and regulatory T cell samples came to a mean of approximately 4 million reads. Sequenced by immunoSEQ multiplex PCR; TCRdb stores in-frame clones only, minus some. Among 240,000 or so clones listed, around 26% were seen once. Note on this clone: Its antigen is not known.

Blood was drawn once from each donor into heparinised tubes. The draws averaged about 120 mL. This CDR3 contains 16 residues. V shed 6 bases and J shed 4 bases, with 22 bases lying between them. Germline CDR1 MNHEY, CDR2 SMNVEV (reference sequence). Overall study findings and caveats: All four CD4+ subsets of Type 1 diabetes patients contained TCRB CDR3s that were moderately but significantly shorter. In the patient group, naive, central memory and Treg TCRB repertoires seemed more alike than in the healthy donor group.

The gene calls are TRBV27 and TRBJ2-7; D not resolved. The specimen was central memory CD4+ T cells from blood. The receptor was derived from a man aged 30-40 years in good health. CDR3 region: CASSPLKTISSYEQYF. The CDR3 DNA reads as TGTGCCAGCAGCCCTTTAAAGACAATCTCCTCTTACGAGCAGTACTTC.